The 30 T cell receptor beta chains below all came from one sample that was sequenced in a study of blood T cell repertoires in COVID-19. Profiling relied on immunoSEQ multiplex PCR, and the TCRdb table lists in-frame clones only, not all of them. Here the sample spans about 110,000 clones, less than 85% being singletons. Input material: peripheral blood. These receptors originate from a human donor in a cohort sampled during active or convalescent COVID-19.

This clone was observed a handful of times. The chain carries TRBV5-6 and TRBJ1-5; D not certain. The germline V gene has CDR1 SGHDT and CDR2 YYEEEE. There are 15 residues in the CDR3. With 2 bases removed from V and 1 base from J, the gap between germline ends came to 10 bases. As DNA, the CDR3 is TGTGCCAGCAGCTTTCGGAGGTTGAGCAATCAGCCCCAGCATTTT. It codes for CASSFRRLSNQPQHF.

CDR3 sequence reads: CASSPRVAEKLFF. CDR3 nucleotide sequence: TGTGCCAGCAGCCCCCGGGTGGCCGAAAAACTGTTTTTT. The rearrangement uses TRBV13 and TRBJ1-4, with D uncertain. Germline values: CDR1 PRHDT, CDR2 FYEKMQ (reference sequence). CDR3 length equals 13 residues. Trimming cost V 5 bases and J 8 bases, with 12 bases left between them.

The rearrangement uses TRBV7-3 and TRBJ2-3; possibly TRBD2 for D (5 bases). From germline, CDR1 is SGHTA and CDR2 FQGTGA. With 6 bases removed from V and 1 base from J, the gap between germline ends came to 8 bases. The CDR3 has 13 residues. The CDR3 reads CASSRGRTDTQYF. CDR3 bases: TGTGCCAGCAGTCGAGGGCGCACAGATACGCAGTATTTT.

V is TRBV25-1 and J is TRBJ2-7; possible D gene TRBD1, 6 bases. The V gene lost 7 bases and the J gene lost 2 bases, with 15 bases spanning the gap. The CDR3 length is 14 residues. Per germline, CDR1 MGHDK and CDR2 SYGVNS. In nucleotides, the CDR3 is TGTGCCAGCATAGGGGGTGGTAGGACCTACGAGCAGTACTTC. Amino acids: CASIGGGRTYEQYF.

The genes are TRBV29-1 and TRBJ2-2; 10 bases are shared with TRBD2. Trimming cost V 4 bases and J 2 bases; bases outside gene matches: 10. There are 17 residues in the CDR3. In germline, CDR1 is SQVTM, CDR2 ANQGSEA. The CDR3 here is CSVAPSGSYLNTGELFF. The CDR3 DNA reads as TGCAGCGTTGCTCCTAGCGGGAGTTACCTAAACACCGGGGAGCTGTTTTTT.

V gene TRBV7-9 combines with J gene TRBJ2-7; D may be TRBD1 (6 bases). V shed 1 base and J shed 0 bases, with 7 bases lying between them. The germline V gene has CDR1 SEHNR and CDR2 FQNEAQ (reference sequence). The CDR3 covers 14 residues. CDR3 sequence reads: CASSLGTDSYEQYF. The CDR3 DNA reads as TGTGCCAGCAGCTTAGGGACAGACTCCTACGAGCAGTACTTC.

This clone showed up just once. This sample also contains other DNA sequences that code for the same CDR3. The chain uses TRBV6-4 and TRBJ1-2; 8 bases match TRBD1. V was pared by 6 bases and J by 0 bases, with 3 bases of the junction left unmatched. The CDR3 consists of 14 residues. Germline V gene data show CDR1 as MRHNA and CDR2 as SNTAGT. The CDR3 DNA is TGTGCCAGCAGCCGGGACAGGTCTAACTATGGCTACACCTTC. Amino acid sequence: CASSRDRSNYGYTF.

The chain links TRBV7-8 to TRBJ2-1; 8 bases match TRBD2. Germline values: CDR1 SGHVS, CDR2 FQNEAQ. The V and J ends lost 4 bases and 3 bases, in that order; junction bases with no gene match: 14. CDR3 size: 18 residues. The CDR3 DNA follows: TGTGCCAGCAGCTCAACCCGGCGGGGGGCCATATACTACAATGAGCAGTTCTTC. Protein sequence: CASSSTRRGAIYYNEQFF.

The V call is TRBV6-5, the J call TRBJ2-7; D may be TRBD2 (5 bases). The CDR3 has 14 amino acids. Germline lookup yields CDR1 MNHEY and CDR2 SVGAGI. Trimming took off 2 bases at V and 2 bases at J, with 10 bases between the two ends. The CDR3 bases are TGTGCCAGCAGTTACAAGCGGCCGCCCTACGAGCAGTACTTC. It is translated as CASSYKRPPYEQYF.

The sample holds a few counts of this clone. The CDR3 protein is CASRGPGQGTFLGEKLFF. For the CDR3, the DNA is TGTGCCAGCAGGGGCCCGGGACAGGGTACCTTCCTTGGTGAAAAACTGTTTTTT. J is TRBJ1-4 and V is TRBV7-2; 9 positions agree with TRBD1. J gave up 7 bases and V 6 bases, and 18 bases lay outside the gene matches. Looked up from germline, CDR1 is SGHTA and CDR2 is FQGNSA. This CDR3 has 18 amino acids.

This clone was detected only once. The genes are TRBV28 and TRBJ2-7; D might be TRBD1 (5 bases). Germline values: CDR1 MDHEN, CDR2 SYDVKM. The V end was cut by 10 bases, the J end by 3 bases, with 19 bases between. This CDR3 contains 14 residues. DNA for the CDR3: TGTGCCACTACCTTCAGGGTCACGAACTACGAGCAGTACTTC. Translated, it gives CATTFRVTNYEQYF.

CDR3 sequence reads: CASSPADRLGYTF. CDR3 bases: TGTGCCAGCTCACCAGCGGACAGGCTAGGCTACACCTTC. V is TRBV18 and J is TRBJ1-2; 7 bases are shared with TRBD1. Germline V gene data show CDR1 as KGHSH and CDR2 as LQKENI. Trimming took 2 bases from V and 8 from J; bases not matched to a gene: 5. This CDR3 has 13 residues.

The rearrangement uses TRBV5-1 and TRBJ1-4, with TRBD1 identical over 7 bases. Germline V gives CDR1 SGHRS, CDR2 YFSETQ. The CDR3 totals 15 residues. Trimming removed 4 bases from V and 7 bases from J; junction bases left unmatched: 10. This CDR3 is CASSREGGAGEKLFF. DNA of the CDR3: TGCGCCAGCAGCCGAGAAGGGGGCGCGGGTGAAAAACTGTTTTTT.

The CDR3: CASPETGSGNTIYF. The CDR3 DNA is TGTGCCAGTCCAGAGACAGGCTCTGGAAACACCATATATTTT. The J gene is TRBJ1-3, the V gene TRBV21-1; the table's TRBD1 call for D was not verified on the DNA. TRBV21-1 is a pseudogene. CDR3 size: 14 residues.

V gene TRBV30 combines with J gene TRBJ2-7, with a possible D match to TRBD1 (6 bases). Germline lookup yields CDR1 GTSNPN and CDR2 SVGIG (reference sequence). Trimming left V 5 bases short and J 5 bases short, with 13 bases between. The CDR3 extends over 12 amino acids. This chain's CDR3 is CAWRLQGDEQYF. The CDR3 region has the DNA TGTGCCTGGCGTCTACAGGGTGACGAGCAGTACTTC.

The gene calls are TRBV28 and TRBJ1-1, with 9 bases fitting TRBD1. Germline V gene sequence: CDR1 MDHEN, CDR2 SYDVKM. CDR3 length: 22 residues. J gave up 1 base and V 2 bases, and 23 bases lay outside the gene matches. CDR3 sequence reads: CASSLTGGRNMDRKQKNTEAFF. The CDR3 DNA follows: TGTGCCAGCAGTTTAACAGGGGGCAGGAATATGGACAGGAAGCAGAAGAACACTGAAGCTTTCTTT.

This clone was counted only a few times. V gene TRBV7-2 combines with J gene TRBJ1-6; TRBD1 agrees at 9 bases. CDR3 length: 14 amino acids. V was clipped by 6 bases and J by 9 bases; unmatched bases: 6. CDR1 is SGHTA, CDR2 FQGNSA, per germline. The CDR3 loop reads CASSPGQGVSPLHF. CDR3 nucleotide sequence: TGTGCCAGCAGTCCGGGACAGGGTGTTTCACCCCTCCACTTT.

In its sample, this clone was seen a few times. The chain combines TRBV2 with TRBJ2-1, with unresolved D. The germline V gene has CDR1 SNHLY and CDR2 FYNNEI. This CDR3 region has 16 residues. With 0 bases removed from V and 7 bases from J, the gap between germline ends came to 16 bases. CDR3: CASSEAVRVPRNEQFF. In nucleotides, the CDR3 is TGTGCCAGCAGTGAAGCAGTACGGGTTCCTAGGAATGAGCAGTTCTTC.

The chain joins TRBV6-5 to TRBJ2-3; D unresolved. With 6 bases removed from V and 7 bases from J, the gap between germline ends came to 11 bases. CDR1 is MNHEY, CDR2 SVGAGI, per germline. The CDR3 is 12 residues long. The CDR3 DNA sequence: TGTGCCAGCAGCTCCAACAGCCATACGCAGTATTTT. It translates to CASSSNSHTQYF.

This clone occurred a few times. This chain connects TRBV7-9 to TRBJ1-1, with a possible D match to TRBD1 (5 bases). Germline V CDR1 and CDR2: SEHNR, FQNEAQ (reference sequence). The CDR3 consists of 13 residues. V was clipped by 3 bases and J by 8 bases, with 13 bases between them. In DNA form, the CDR3 reads TGTGCCAGCAGCTTTGAGAAGGACAACGAAGCTTTCTTT. This encodes CASSFEKDNEAFF.

This sequence joins TRBV24-1 and TRBJ1-1; 8 bases line up with TRBD1. After removal of 2 bases from V and 0 bases from J, the junction contained 4 bases not matched to a gene. Germline CDR1 reads KGHDR; CDR2 reads SFDVKD. The CDR3 is 16 amino acids. Here the CDR3 DNA reads TGTGCCACCAGTGATTCTGCAGGGGGCTTGAACACTGAAGCTTTCTTT. This codes for CATSDSAGGLNTEAFF.

The V and J genes are TRBV7-2 and TRBJ1-1; D uncertain. V lost 5 bases and J 6 bases, leaving 16 bases between the germline ends. The CDR3 is 14 residues long. Germline CDR1 reads SGHTA; CDR2 reads FQGNSA. The chain's CDR3 is CASSPTRGRPEAFF. As DNA, the CDR3 is TGTGCCAGCAGCCCAACCCGAGGGAGGCCTGAAGCTTTCTTT.

The chain carries TRBV27 and TRBJ2-3; perhaps TRBD2 as D (5 bases). The germline V gene encodes CDR1 MNHEY and CDR2 SMNVEV (reference sequence). Trimming took 3 bases from V and 2 from J, leaving 15 bases between them. The length of the CDR3 is 16 residues. The CDR3 coding sequence is TGTGCCAGCAGTTTTTGGGCTAGCACCTACACAGATACGCAGTATTTT. It codes for CASSFWASTYTDTQYF.

The chain joins TRBV6-5 to TRBJ1-6; 7 nucleotides align to TRBD1. V shed 5 bases and J 5 bases; nucleotides not matched to a gene: 6. Per the germline V gene, CDR1 is MNHEY and CDR2 is SVGAGI. This CDR3 spans 15 amino acids. DNA of the CDR3: TGTGCCAGCAGTCCAGGGACAGTTAATAATTCACCCCTCCACTTT. It encodes CASSPGTVNNSPLHF.

V and J are TRBV27 and TRBJ2-3, with D maybe TRBD1 (6 bases). The V and J ends lost 6 bases and 0 bases respectively, with 7 bases between them. Germline loops: CDR1 MNHEY, CDR2 SMNVEV (reference sequence). This CDR3 is 13 amino acids long. CDR3 in amino acids: CASRGHSTDTQYF. The DNA of the CDR3 is TGTGCCAGCAGGGGACATAGCACAGATACGCAGTATTTT.

The J gene is TRBJ2-7, the V gene TRBV6-5, with D possibly matching TRBD1 (6 bases). The V and J ends lost 7 bases and 2 bases respectively, with 18 bases between them. CDR3 length equals 15 residues. Germline CDR1 reads MNHEY; CDR2 reads SVGAGI. The CDR3 loop is CASTRPGTTTYEQYF. The DNA of the CDR3 is TGTGCCAGCACCCGGCCCGGGACAACTACCTACGAGCAGTACTTC.

This sequence joins TRBV5-1 and TRBJ1-3, with a tentative D call TRBD1 (6 bases). The germline V gene encodes CDR1 SGHRS and CDR2 YFSETQ. V lost 1 base, J lost 1 base, and 12 bases lay in between. This CDR3 has 16 amino acids. The CDR3 sequence: CASSLTGSHSGNTIYF. For the CDR3, the DNA is TGCGCCAGCAGCTTGACAGGGAGTCATTCTGGAAACACCATATATTTT.

The chain carries TRBV7-2 and TRBJ1-2; D unresolved. Deletions cut 4 bases from V and 8 bases from J, with 8 bases between. This CDR3 region has 11 residues. Germline lookup yields CDR1 SGHTA and CDR2 FQGNSA. CDR3 residues: CASSSGKGYTF. In nucleotides, the CDR3 is TGTGCCAGCAGCTCCGGGAAGGGCTACACCTTC.

The chain has TRBV19 and TRBJ2-7; D is perhaps TRBD2 (5 bases). Germline CDR1 reads LNHDA; CDR2 reads SQIVND (reference sequence). This CDR3 contains 16 residues. V was shortened by 3 bases and J by 4 bases, with 19 bases between the two germline ends. The CDR3 protein is CASSIGGNTGSYEQYF. CDR3 sequence (DNA): TGTGCCAGTAGTATCGGTGGGAATACGGGGTCGTACGAGCAGTACTTC.

V gene TRBV28 combines with J gene TRBJ1-6; the D is unclear. The V end was cut by 4 bases, the J end by 14 bases, with 12 bases between. Germline CDR1 is MDHEN and CDR2 is SYDVKM. CDR3 length: 12 residues. The CDR3 DNA follows: TGTGCCAGCAGTTACTACCCTTGGGCCCTCCACTTT. Translated, it gives CASSYYPWALHF.